These 30 T cell receptor beta chains originate from one sample sequenced in a study of T-cell memory formation after mild COVID-19. TCRdb reanalysed the 5' RACE reads using MiXCR and keeps one entry per CDR3 protein. The profile covers 100,000 to 120,000 distinct CDR3 sequences, with about a fifth appearing a single time and approximately 40% taken by the ten largest. Sequenced sample: PBMCs or a T cell subset sorted from them (not recorded which). The receptors come from a young man who had mild COVID-19 (a few samples of this study predate the infection). Cell type and time point are not known.

A few counts support this clonotype. The chain couples TRBV6-4 to TRBJ2-7; D gene uncertain. This CDR3 has 10 amino acids. Germline lookup yields CDR1 MRHNA and CDR2 SNTAGT. The V end was cut by 11 bases, the J end by 10 bases, with 15 bases between. The CDR3 DNA sequence: TGTGCCCCCCGAGAACGAGTACAGTACGTC. Residues: CAPRERVQYV.

The sample holds a few counts of this clonotype. V gene TRBV6-2 or TRBV6-3 combines with J gene TRBJ2-1, with TRBD2 matching over 11 bases. Trimming removed 0 bases from V and 10 bases from J; junction bases left unmatched: 11. In germline, CDR1 is MNHEY, CDR2 SVGEGT. CDR3 length equals 17 residues. CDR3 DNA: TGTGCCAGCAGTTACTCGAGATCTAGCGGGGGGCACGGCGAGCAGTTCTTC. Its translation: CASSYSRSSGGHGEQFF.

This clonotype was seen a handful of times. The gene calls are TRBV6-5 and TRBJ2-2; maybe TRBD2 (5 bases). The CDR3 length is 16 residues. The V gene lost 0 bases and the J gene lost 1 base, with 9 bases spanning the gap. Looked up from germline, CDR1 is MNHEY and CDR2 is SVGAGI. The CDR3 loop reads CASSYSPRENTGELFF. The CDR3 DNA is TGTGCCAGCAGTTACTCCCCGAGGGAGAACACCGGGGAGCTGTTTTTT.

V and J are TRBV6-1 and TRBJ2-7, with 8 bases matching TRBD1. The V segment lost 3 bases and the J segment 4 bases; nucleotides outside the gene matches: 2. This CDR3 is 13 amino acids long. Germline loops: CDR1 MNHNS, CDR2 SASEGT. The CDR3 region is CASSERQGYEQYV. CDR3 sequence (DNA): TGTGCCAGCAGTGAGAGACAGGGGTACGAGCAGTACGTC.

This clonotype was observed a handful of times. The rearrangement uses TRBV6-5 and TRBJ1-2, with 8 positions matching TRBD1. CDR1 MNHEY and CDR2 SVGAGI come from the germline V gene. J gave up 4 bases and V 2 bases, and 3 bases lay outside the gene matches. This CDR3 has 14 residues. CDR3 bases: TGTGCCAGCAGTTACGGACAGGGTGGCTATGGCTACACCTTC. Protein product: CASSYGQGGYGYTF.

The rearrangement joins TRBV7-9 to TRBJ2-1, with D unclear. The CDR3 has 10 amino acids. Trimming shortened V by 7 bases and J by 5 bases, and 3 bases separated the two germline ends. Germline V gene lookup returns CDR1 SEHNR and CDR2 FQNEAQ (reference sequence). DNA for the CDR3: TGTGCCAGCACGCACAATGAGCAGTTCTTC. The encoded protein is CASTHNEQFF.

J is TRBJ2-1 and V is TRBV4-1, with D perhaps matching TRBD1 or TRBD2 (5 bases each). The V gene's germline CDR1 is MGHRA and CDR2 YSYEKL. The V gene lost 4 bases and the J gene lost 10 bases, with 23 bases spanning the gap. The CDR3 is 16 residues long. CDR3 coding DNA: TGCGCCAGCAGCCCCAGGGAACGGGATTCCTCGCGGGAGCAGTTCTTC. Translating gives CASSPRERDSSREQFF.

In this sample, this clonotype turned up a few times. The chain recombines TRBV7-3 with TRBJ2-1; 13 bases align to TRBD2. The CDR3 consists of 15 residues. Germline CDR1 is SGHTA and CDR2 is FQGTGA. Trimming took 5 bases from V and 8 from J; bases not matched to a gene: 6. CDR3 coding DNA: TGTGCCAGCAGCCCGGGACTAGCGGGGATGGATGAGCAGTTCTTC. It codes for CASSPGLAGMDEQFF.

This clonotype occurred a few times. This chain joins TRBV3-1 and TRBJ2-1; D remains ambiguous. Deletions cut 5 bases from V and 8 bases from J, with 10 bases between. The CDR3 totals 12 residues. Germline CDR1 LGHDT, CDR2 YNNKEL (reference sequence). CDR3 sequence (DNA): TGTGCCAGCAGCGAGGTGGCTGATGAGCAGTTCTTC. It is translated as CASSEVADEQFF.

This clonotype was recorded many times. The V call is TRBV19, the J call TRBJ1-1; no firm D call. The V gene's germline CDR1 is LNHDA and CDR2 SQIVND (reference sequence). The ends were cut back, 5 bases at V and 0 bases at J, with 7 bases in the middle. The CDR3 totals 13 residues. CDR3 sequence: CASSSGLNTEAFF. CDR3 DNA sequence: TGTGCCAGTAGTTCTGGCTTGAACACTGAAGCTTTCTTT.

This clonotype was observed a few times. The chain joins TRBV12-3 or TRBV12-4 to TRBJ1-5, with D maybe TRBD1 (6 bases). This CDR3 contains 15 residues. V was cut by 5 bases and J by 4 bases, with 15 bases left in between. This CDR3 is CASSPTGFTNQPQHF. The CDR3 nucleotides are TGTGCCAGCAGTCCTACAGGGTTCACAAATCAGCCCCAGCATTTT.

The J gene is TRBJ2-2, the V gene TRBV27; D is possibly TRBD1 (6 bases). CDR3 size: 15 residues. Germline V gene lookup returns CDR1 MNHEY and CDR2 SMNVEV (reference sequence). V lost 7 bases and J 1 base, leaving 13 bases between the germline ends. DNA of the CDR3: TGTGCCAGCAAACCCGAGACAGGGAACACCGGGGAGCTGTTTTTT. Its protein is CASKPETGNTGELFF.

The chain links TRBV5-1 to TRBJ2-7; no clear D gene. Trimming cost V 0 bases and J 1 base, with 11 bases left between them. Looked up from germline, CDR1 is SGHRS and CDR2 is YFSETQ. The CDR3 runs 15 residues. This CDR3 is CASSLVGDGSYEQYF. The CDR3 nucleotides are TGCGCCAGCAGCTTGGTTGGGGATGGGTCCTACGAGCAGTACTTC. The full variable domain, rest sourced from reference TRBV5-1 and TRBJ2-7, is KAGVTQTPRYLIKTRGQQVTLSCSPISGHRSVSWYQQTPGQGLQFLFEYFSETQRNKGNFPGRFSGRQFSNSRSEMNVSTLELGDSALYLCASSLVGDGSYEQYFGPGTRLTVT.

This sequence joins TRBV7-9 and TRBJ2-7; D call uncertain. Trimming cost V 5 bases and J 5 bases, with 25 bases left between them. The CDR3 is made up of 17 amino acids. From germline, CDR1 is SEHNR and CDR2 FQNEAQ (reference sequence). As DNA, the CDR3 is TGTGCCAGCAGCGCAGGCGGTCGGACCGGTGCTAACCACGAGCAGTACTTC. Its translation: CASSAGGRTGANHEQYF.

This chain uses TRBV7-2 with TRBJ2-5; no clear D. CDR3 length: 15 residues. Deletions cut 5 bases from V and 1 base from J, with 14 bases between. Germline V lookup: CDR1 SGHTA, CDR2 FQGNSA. In DNA, the CDR3 is TGTGCCAGCAGCATACGGGCAGGATTCCAAGAGACCCAGTACTTC. It is translated as CASSIRAGFQETQYF.

The V call is TRBV4-3, the J call TRBJ2-3; TRBD2 matches at 9 bases. Trimming at V came to 0 bases and at J to 0 bases, leaving 4 bases not matched to a gene. Per germline, CDR1 LGHNA and CDR2 YSLEER. This CDR3 region has 17 residues. The CDR3 loop is CASSQEELAGSTDTQYF. CDR3 sequence (DNA): TGCGCCAGCAGCCAAGAGGAGCTAGCGGGGAGCACAGATACGCAGTATTTT.

A few counts support this clonotype. V usage is TRBV3-1 and J usage is TRBJ2-1, with unresolved D. Germline V gene data show CDR1 as LGHDT and CDR2 as YNNKEL (reference sequence). The germline V and J ends were trimmed by 2 bases and 0 bases, with 5 bases remaining between them. This CDR3 is built from 14 residues. The CDR3 spells CASSQRRSYNEQFF. For the CDR3, the DNA is TGTGCCAGCAGCCAAAGACGCTCCTACAATGAGCAGTTCTTC.

This sequence joins TRBV4-1 and TRBJ2-7, with 10 positions matching TRBD1. CDR3 length: 16 residues. CDR1 is MGHRA, CDR2 YSYEKL, per germline. Trimming cost V 3 bases and J 3 bases; bases outside gene matches: 8. CDR3 amino acids: CASSQAGTGAIYEQYF. The CDR3 DNA reads as TGCGCCAGCAGCCAGGCCGGGACAGGGGCCATCTACGAGCAGTACTTC.

The chain combines TRBV5-4 with TRBJ1-4; 7 positions match TRBD1. Germline V gene lookup returns CDR1 SGHNT and CDR2 YYREEE (reference sequence). V lost 3 bases, J lost 4 bases, and 3 bases stayed unmatched. This CDR3 is 14 amino acids long. The CDR3 spells CASSWGQNNEKLFF. The CDR3 coding sequence is TGTGCCAGCAGCTGGGGACAGAATAATGAAAAACTGTTTTTT.

This clonotype was seen only a few times. The rearrangement joins TRBV10-2 to TRBJ2-1; 10 nucleotides align to TRBD1. The CDR3 totals 14 residues. From germline, CDR1 is WSHSY and CDR2 SAAADI. V shed 6 bases, J shed 8 bases, and the junction held 7 bases outside the gene matches. CDR3 residues: CASRGDRGLDEQFF. In DNA form, the CDR3 reads TGCGCCAGCAGGGGGGACAGGGGTCTCGATGAGCAGTTCTTC.

This clonotype was counted between two and nine times. V is TRBV6-5 and J is TRBJ2-7; no reliable D call. The germline V gene has CDR1 MNHEY and CDR2 SVGAGI. The length of the CDR3 is 14 residues. Trimming left V 0 bases short and J 3 bases short, with 9 bases between. CDR3 nucleotide sequence: TGTGCCAGCAGTTACTCCGCCGACATCTACGAGCAGTACTTC. It yields the protein CASSYSADIYEQYF.

This chain joins TRBV12-3 or TRBV12-4 and TRBJ2-7; D is possibly TRBD1 or TRBD2 (5 bases each). Trimming left V 6 bases short and J 0 bases short, with 18 bases between. This CDR3 is built from 16 residues. The CDR3 DNA reads as TGTGCCAGCAGCCTAGTATGGGACGGAGACTCCTACGAGCAGTACTTC. It yields the protein CASSLVWDGDSYEQYF.

This clonotype was counted between two and nine times. This chain uses TRBV12-3 or TRBV12-4 with TRBJ1-4; 7 bases fit TRBD1. This CDR3 comprises 12 residues. Trimming removed 9 bases from V and 7 bases from J; junction bases left unmatched: 5. CDR3 coding DNA: TGTGCCAGAGAGGGGGCTCGTGAAAAACTGTTTTTT. Translating gives CAREGAREKLFF.

This clonotype appeared a few times. The rearrangement uses TRBV7-9 and TRBJ2-5; 7 bases line up with TRBD2. With V trimmed by 0 bases and J by 2 bases, 3 bases remained unmatched. The V gene's germline CDR1 is SEHNR and CDR2 FQNEAQ (reference sequence). The CDR3 has 15 residues. As DNA, the CDR3 is TGTGCCAGCAGCTTAGCGGCTAGCGGTCAAGAGACCCAGTACTTC. Protein sequence: CASSLAASGQETQYF.

The rearrangement uses TRBV29-1 and TRBJ2-7; D tentatively reads TRBD1 or TRBD2 (5 bases each). Germline CDR1 reads SQVTM; CDR2 reads ANQGSEA. Between the trimmed V and J ends, which lost 7 bases and 2 bases, there was a span of 12 bases. The CDR3 totals 12 residues. The DNA of the CDR3 is TGCAGCGGACGGGACGGGCCCTACGAGCAGTACTTC. Its translation is CSGRDGPYEQYF.

The V call is TRBV5-1, the J call TRBJ2-7; D is tentatively TRBD1 or TRBD2 (6 bases each). The CDR3 sequence is 15 residues long. Per germline, CDR1 SGHRS and CDR2 YFSETQ. V was trimmed by 0 bases and J by 1 base, leaving 11 bases between them. CDR3 region: CASSLAWGASYEQYF. In DNA, the CDR3 is TGCGCCAGCAGCTTGGCCTGGGGGGCTTCCTACGAGCAGTACTTC.

The chain uses TRBV6-5 and TRBJ2-3; D possibly corresponds to TRBD2 (6 bases). This CDR3 spans 18 amino acids. Germline lookup yields CDR1 MNHEY and CDR2 SVGAGI. The V end was cut by 6 bases, the J end by 6 bases, with 28 bases between. For the CDR3, the DNA is TGTGCCAGCAGCCGTTCCGCCGGGAGCAGACGATTGATGGATACGCAGTATTTT. Translated: CASSRSAGSRRLMDTQYF.

This clonotype was seen a few times. The chain carries TRBV7-3 and TRBJ2-3; tentative D call: TRBD1 (5 bases). This CDR3 is 15 amino acids long. Germline V gene data show CDR1 as SGHTA and CDR2 as FQGTGA. With 5 bases removed from V and 2 bases from J, the gap between germline ends came to 14 bases. Here the CDR3 DNA reads TGTGCCAGCAGCCCCGGTGACAGCATCACAGATACGCAGTATTTT. Translating gives CASSPGDSITDTQYF.

The gene calls are TRBV10-3 and TRBJ2-2; TRBD1 might be the D (5 bases). The V end lost 5 bases, the J end lost 2 bases, and 9 bases lay between the germline ends. This CDR3 contains 14 residues. Per the germline V gene, CDR1 is ENHRY and CDR2 is SYGVKD. In DNA, the CDR3 is TGTGCCATCAGTATGCAGGGAAACACCGGGGAGCTGTTTTTT. Its protein product is CAISMQGNTGELFF.

The chain joins TRBV4-2 to TRBJ1-1; D might be TRBD1 (6 bases). CDR1 is LGHNA and CDR2 is YNFKEQ in the germline V gene. Trimming took 3 bases from V and 2 from J, leaving 10 bases between them. The CDR3 has 14 amino acids. The CDR3 region has the DNA TGTGCCAGCAGCCATAGCAGGGGAAACACTGAAGCTTTCTTT. Encoded protein: CASSHSRGNTEAFF.